The 30 T cell receptor beta chains reported below all come from one sample, sequenced in a study of response to subunit inactivated influenza vaccine. TCRdb passed the RT-PCR reads through MiXCR, listing each CDR3 protein once. The sample yields about 570,000 distinct CDR3 sequences, 11% seen once. This sample also belongs to another study, concerning T cells expressing NK-cell markers. As that study records: As the method of synthesis, 5'RACE template switching with UMIs yielded TCR beta cDNA.

Sequencing used PBMCs from blood, obtained on the day of vaccination. Receptors were obtained from a man aged 50 to 59 who received an inactivated influenza vaccine.

The J gene is TRBJ2-3, the V gene TRBV7-2; TRBD2 aligns across 15 bases. The germline CDR1 and CDR2 sequences are SGHTA and FQGNSA. Trimming took 4 bases from V and 4 from J; bases not matched to a gene: 6. CDR3 length: 17 amino acids. The CDR3 region is CASSWGLAGGLADTQYF. For the CDR3, the DNA is TGTGCCAGCAGCTGGGGACTAGCGGGGGGACTTGCAGATACGCAGTATTTT. Drawing the rest from reference TRBV7-2 and TRBJ2-3, the complete variable domain is GAGVSQSPSNKVTEKGKDVELRCDPISGHTALYWYRQSLGQGLEFLIYFQGNSAPDKSGLPSDRFSAERTGGSVSTLTIQRTQQEDSAVYLCASSWGLAGGLADTQYFGPGTRLTVL.

This clonotype was detected only a few times. V is TRBV7-8 and J is TRBJ1-2; D uncertain. Trimming shortened V by 0 bases and J by 2 bases, and 7 bases separated the two germline ends. In germline, CDR1 is SGHVS, CDR2 FQNEAQ. The length of the CDR3 is 14 residues. CDR3: CASSLALDNYGYTF. The DNA for the CDR3 is TGTGCCAGCAGCTTAGCCTTGGACAACTATGGCTACACCTTC.

The CDR3 region is CSAREGGIQYF. The CDR3, as DNA: TGCAGTGCTAGAGAGGGTGGCATTCAGTACTTC. The chain has TRBV20-1 and TRBJ2-4, with D unclear. V lost 0 bases to trimming and J lost 9 bases, with 6 bases between them. Germline CDR1 reads DFQATT; CDR2 reads SNEGSKA (reference sequence). The CDR3 is 11 amino acids.

The chain joins TRBV4-2 to TRBJ2-3; TRBD2 matches at 7 bases. The J segment lost 5 bases and the V segment lost 3 bases, leaving 5 bases of the junction unmatched. Germline CDR1 reads LGHNA; CDR2 reads YNFKEQ. This CDR3 is built from 14 residues. This CDR3 reads CASSQEAGIDTQYF. The CDR3, as DNA: TGTGCCAGCAGCCAGGAAGCGGGGATAGATACGCAGTATTTT.

This clonotype came up many times. The CDR3 reads CASSWGVKGQETQYF. DNA for the CDR3: TGTGCCAGCAGTTGGGGAGTAAAAGGCCAAGAGACCCAGTACTTC. V is TRBV6-5 and J is TRBJ2-5; TRBD2 is a possible D gene (5 bases). This CDR3 contains 15 residues. Germline CDR1 MNHEY, CDR2 SVGAGI. The ends were cut back, 4 bases at V and 1 base at J, with 13 bases in the middle.

This chain joins TRBV7-6 and TRBJ2-5, with 11 bases aligning to TRBD2. Germline assignment: CDR1 SGHVS and CDR2 FNYEAQ. The V and J ends lost 5 bases and 3 bases, in that order; junction bases with no gene match: 8. The CDR3 runs to 16 residues. CDR3 region: CASSPLGLAAKETQYF. CDR3 in DNA: TGTGCCAGCAGCCCCCTGGGACTAGCGGCAAAAGAGACCCAGTACTTC.

This clonotype showed up many times. The rearrangement links TRBV5-1 to TRBJ2-1; TRBD2 matches 15 bases. Germline V gene lookup returns CDR1 SGHRS and CDR2 YFSETQ. The CDR3 sequence is 17 residues long. The V and J ends lost 4 bases and 8 bases, in that order; junction bases with no gene match: 10. The CDR3 coding sequence is TGCGCCAGCAGCCTAACGGGACTAGCGGGGGGCCGGGATGAGCAGTTCTTC. Its translation: CASSLTGLAGGRDEQFF.

This clonotype was seen more than once but under ten times. V and J are TRBV15 and TRBJ2-7; D gene uncertain. CDR1 is LNHNV and CDR2 is YYDKDF in the germline V gene (reference sequence). CDR3 size: 13 residues. The V end was cut by 0 bases, the J end by 3 bases, with 6 bases between. The CDR3 is CATSRDGVYEQYF. CDR3 bases: TGTGCCACCAGCAGAGATGGAGTCTACGAGCAGTACTTC. The variable domain in full, completed from reference TRBV15 and TRBJ2-7, reads DAMVIQNPRYQVTQFGKPVTLSCSQTLNHNVMYWYQQKSSQAPKLLFHYYDKDFNNEADTPDNFQSRRPNTSFCFLDIRSPGLGDTAMYLCATSRDGVYEQYFGPGTRLTVT.

The CDR3 protein is CASSQASGQPYGYTF. In DNA, the CDR3 is TGTGCCAGCAGCCAAGCGAGCGGACAGCCCTATGGCTACACCTTC. The genes are TRBV3-1 and TRBJ1-2, with TRBD1 as a possible D gene (6 bases). V shed 1 base and J shed 4 bases, with 13 bases lying between them. Germline V lookup: CDR1 LGHDT, CDR2 YNNKEL (reference sequence). The CDR3 runs to 15 residues.

This clonotype was observed a few times. The gene calls are TRBV5-1 and TRBJ1-2; D ambiguous. The V gene's germline CDR1 is SGHRS and CDR2 YFSETQ. Trimming cost V 1 base and J 4 bases, with 14 bases left between them. The CDR3 covers 15 residues. The CDR3 DNA sequence: TGCGCCAGCAGCTTGTACGGCGACCCAGTCTATGGCTACACCTTC. Its protein product is CASSLYGDPVYGYTF. The full variable domain, with the rest looked up from reference TRBV5-1 and TRBJ1-2, is KAGVTQTPRYLIKTRGQQVTLSCSPISGHRSVSWYQQTPGQGLQFLFEYFSETQRNKGNFPGRFSGRQFSNSRSEMNVSTLELGDSALYLCASSLYGDPVYGYTFGSGTRLTVV.

CDR3 in DNA: TGTGCCAGCAGCTTGGACAGGGGACTTAATTACGAGCAGTACTTC. Amino acid sequence: CASSLDRGLNYEQYF. The chain links TRBV5-6 to TRBJ2-7; TRBD1 might be the D (7 bases). Germline V gene sequence: CDR1 SGHDT, CDR2 YYEEEE. This CDR3 has 15 amino acids. The V end was cut by 0 bases, the J end by 4 bases, with 14 bases between.

The chain has TRBV7-6 and TRBJ2-3, with unresolved D. CDR3 size: 17 residues. Germline V CDR1 and CDR2: SGHVS, FNYEAQ. With 2 bases removed from V and 1 base from J, the gap between germline ends came to 16 bases. The chain's CDR3 is CASSLPTLVAGTDTQYF. CDR3 DNA: TGTGCCAGCAGCTTACCAACCCTAGTAGCTGGCACAGATACGCAGTATTTT.

This clonotype was seen more than once but under ten times. V and J are TRBV4-1 and TRBJ1-6; D might be TRBD1 (5 bases). The CDR3 runs 15 residues. Germline V gene lookup returns CDR1 MGHRA and CDR2 YSYEKL. V lost 3 bases and J 10 bases, leaving 16 bases between the germline ends. CDR3 in DNA: TGCGCCAGCAGCCAGGCCGCCAGGGACGGGTCACCCCTCCACTTT. Translated, it gives CASSQAARDGSPLHF.

The rearrangement links TRBV7-2 to TRBJ2-2; no clear D gene. The CDR3 is made up of 14 amino acids. In germline, CDR1 is SGHTA, CDR2 FQGNSA. The V end was cut by 8 bases, the J end by 6 bases, with 16 bases between. CDR3 in amino acids: CASPGVAGSGELFF. DNA for the CDR3: TGTGCCAGCCCAGGTGTAGCCGGTTCCGGGGAGCTGTTTTTT.

The chain combines TRBV20-1 with TRBJ2-3; D is uncertain. CDR1 and CDR2 from the germline V gene are DFQATT and SNEGSKA (reference sequence). This CDR3 region has 14 residues. The V end lost 1 base, the J end lost 1 base, and 9 bases lay between the germline ends. The CDR3 DNA sequence: TGCAGTGCTAGAGGAGTAGCTGGCACAGATACGCAGTATTTT. It yields the protein CSARGVAGTDTQYF.

A few counts support this clonotype. This chain connects TRBV24-1 to TRBJ2-7, with 12 nucleotides matching TRBD2. V lost 4 bases, J lost 4 bases, and 7 bases stayed unmatched. The CDR3 length is 16 residues. Germline-derived CDR1 and CDR2 are KGHDR and SFDVKD. The CDR3 here is CATSDPTSGSIYEQYF. Here the CDR3 DNA reads TGTGCCACCAGTGACCCGACTAGCGGGAGCATTTACGAGCAGTACTTC.

This clonotype was observed a handful of times. The chain joins TRBV7-2 to TRBJ2-1, with TRBD1 identical over 7 bases. This CDR3 contains 16 residues. V shed 4 bases, J shed 2 bases, and the junction held 8 bases outside the gene matches. The germline V gene encodes CDR1 SGHTA and CDR2 FQGNSA. CDR3 nucleotide sequence: TGTGCCAGCAGCTCAACCGGGACAGACACCTACAATGAGCAGTTCTTC. This codes for CASSSTGTDTYNEQFF.

This clonotype was recorded a few times. The CDR3: CAISRTRGDTQYF. The CDR3 bases are TGTGCCATCAGCAGGACCCGCGGAGATACGCAGTATTTT. The rearrangement links TRBV10-3 to TRBJ2-3, with D uncertain. V was trimmed by 6 bases and J by 5 bases, leaving 12 bases between them. CDR1 and CDR2 from the germline V gene are ENHRY and SYGVKD. This CDR3 comprises 13 residues.

The chain employs TRBV11-2 and TRBJ2-7; 10 positions agree with TRBD2. This CDR3 region has 17 residues. V was pared by 0 bases and J by 0 bases, with 5 bases of the junction left unmatched. Looked up from germline, CDR1 is SGHAT and CDR2 is FQNNGV. CDR3 region: CASSLELAGVVSYEQYF. For the CDR3, the DNA is TGTGCCAGCAGCTTAGAGCTAGCGGGGGTGGTCTCCTACGAGCAGTACTTC. Drawing the rest from reference TRBV11-2 and TRBJ2-7, the complete variable domain is EAGVAQSPRYKIIEKRQSVAFWCNPISGHATLYWYQQILGQGPKLLIQFQNNGVVDDSQLPKDRFSAERLKGVDSTLKIQPAKLEDSAVYLCASSLELAGVVSYEQYFGPGTRLTVT.

This clonotype occurred a few times. The chain uses TRBV18 and TRBJ1-2; 8 nucleotides agree with TRBD1. The CDR3 covers 14 residues. V was pared by 3 bases and J by 5 bases, with 5 bases of the junction left unmatched. CDR1 is KGHSH and CDR2 is LQKENI in the germline V gene. The CDR3 reads CASSPTGAGYGYTF. The DNA for the CDR3 is TGTGCCAGCTCACCGACAGGGGCAGGGTATGGCTACACCTTC.

This chain connects TRBV6-2 or TRBV6-3 to TRBJ1-6; no firm D call. This CDR3 contains 13 residues. The germline V and J ends were trimmed by 1 base and 9 bases, with 7 bases remaining between them. The germline V gene has CDR1 MNHEY and CDR2 SVGEGT. The CDR3 reads CASSYYPSSPLHF. The CDR3 DNA is TGTGCCAGCAGTTACTACCCGAGTTCACCCCTCCACTTT.

The rearrangement joins TRBV18 to TRBJ1-1, with D maybe TRBD1 (5 bases). V shed 3 bases and J shed 10 bases, with 18 bases lying between them. Germline CDR1 KGHSH, CDR2 LQKENI. The CDR3 is made up of 14 amino acids. Here the CDR3 reads CASSPSTVQEGAFF. CDR3 nucleotide sequence: TGTGCCAGCTCACCCTCGACAGTTCAGGAGGGAGCTTTCTTT.

This clonotype showed up just a few times. V is TRBV6-2 or TRBV6-3 and J is TRBJ2-5; no clear D. The germline V gene encodes CDR1 MNHEY and CDR2 SVGEGT. V lost 8 bases, J lost 2 bases, and 15 bases lay in between. This CDR3 comprises 14 residues. In DNA form, the CDR3 reads TGTGCCAGCGGCCAATCCCCCCTACAAGAGACCCAGTACTTC. It yields the protein CASGQSPLQETQYF.

This clonotype was recorded a few times. The CDR3 DNA reads TGTGCCAGCAGCCTCATTTACGGGAGGGTGGATACGCAGTATTTT. This gives the protein CASSLIYGRVDTQYF. This chain uses TRBV12-3 or TRBV12-4 with TRBJ2-3; 8 nucleotides align to TRBD2. The CDR3 is made up of 15 amino acids. V gave up 6 bases and J gave up 6 bases; unmatched junction bases: 11.

The chain has TRBV7-2 and TRBJ2-5; 8 positions agree with TRBD1. Trimming removed 5 bases from V and 5 bases from J; junction bases left unmatched: 7. From germline, CDR1 is SGHTA and CDR2 FQGNSA. The CDR3 runs to 14 residues. The CDR3 region has the DNA TGTGCCAGCAGCCGGACAGGGCCCTGGGAGACCCAGTACTTC. Its translation: CASSRTGPWETQYF.

This clonotype was picked up a small number of times. V usage is TRBV20-1 and J usage is TRBJ2-2; D is possibly TRBD1 or TRBD2 (5 bases each). V dropped 4 bases and J dropped 7 bases, with 19 bases sitting between them. CDR3 length: 15 residues. The germline CDR1 and CDR2 sequences are DFQATT and SNEGSKA (reference sequence). CDR3: CSAKPGPKRGGELFF. CDR3 sequence (DNA): TGCAGTGCTAAACCGGGACCGAAAAGAGGCGGGGAGCTGTTTTTT.

The rearrangement links TRBV12-3 or TRBV12-4 to TRBJ2-1; possible D gene TRBD1, 5 bases. V lost 6 bases and J 9 bases, leaving 9 bases between the germline ends. The CDR3 is 11 amino acids. This CDR3 reads CASSRVGEQFF. The CDR3 DNA follows: TGTGCCAGCAGCAGGGTCGGTGAGCAGTTCTTC.

The chain recombines TRBV6-1 with TRBJ1-5, with D tentatively TRBD1 (5 bases). Looked up from germline, CDR1 is MNHNS and CDR2 is SASEGT. The CDR3 has 17 residues. V gave up 6 bases and J gave up 0 bases, with 18 bases separating them. The CDR3 is CASSQLGGGYSNQPQHF. The CDR3 DNA reads as TGTGCCAGCAGCCAGCTGGGGGGAGGATATAGCAATCAGCCCCAGCATTTT.

The chain couples TRBV27 to TRBJ2-7; 7 bases agree with TRBD2. V lost 1 base to trimming and J lost 2 bases; unmatched junction nucleotides: 11. The germline V gene encodes CDR1 MNHEY and CDR2 SMNVEV (reference sequence). The CDR3 runs 17 residues. CDR3 nucleotide sequence: TGTGCCAGCAGTTTATGGGGACTATCCGCATCCCCCTACGAGCAGTACTTC. Translated, it gives CASSLWGLSASPYEQYF.

This clonotype was detected a few times. This rearrangement joins TRBV5-1 to TRBJ1-5; TRBD1 might be the D (6 bases). The V end lost 4 bases, the J end lost 2 bases, and 16 bases lay between the germline ends. CDR3 size: 16 residues. Germline CDR1 is SGHRS and CDR2 is YFSETQ. CDR3 DNA sequence: TGCGCCAGCAGCCCCACTGGACAGCCAGGCAATCAGCCCCAGCATTTT. This sequence encodes CASSPTGQPGNQPQHF.